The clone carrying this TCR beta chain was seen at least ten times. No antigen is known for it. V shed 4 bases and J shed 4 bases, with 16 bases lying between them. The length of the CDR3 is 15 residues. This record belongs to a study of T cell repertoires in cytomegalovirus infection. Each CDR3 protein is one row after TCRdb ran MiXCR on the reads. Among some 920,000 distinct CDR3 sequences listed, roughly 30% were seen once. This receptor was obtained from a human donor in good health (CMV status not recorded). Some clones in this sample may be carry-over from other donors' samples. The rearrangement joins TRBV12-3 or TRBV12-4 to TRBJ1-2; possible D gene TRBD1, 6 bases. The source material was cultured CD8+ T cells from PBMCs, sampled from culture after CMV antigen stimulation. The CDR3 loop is CASSSLWTEAYGYTF. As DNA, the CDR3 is TGTGCCAGCAGTTCCCTCTGGACAGAAGCCTATGGCTACACCTTC.